The present TCR beta chain was sequenced within a study of vaccination effects on CD4 cells after COVID-19. Note on this clone: What it recognizes is unknown.

The culture ran for approximately 10 days, and then CD4+ T cells were isolated. Two-dose vaccination with either BNT162b2 or mRNA-1273 was given to the participants. The assay was immunoSEQ multiplex PCR, and TCRdb's table has in-frame clones only and misses some. The profile shows fewer than 35,000 clones, around 70% of them singletons. Germline CDR1 reads MGHRA; CDR2 reads YSYEKL. V gave up 0 bases and J gave up 0 bases, with 12 bases separating them. The CDR3 is 16 residues long. This receptor was identified in a human donor who received a COVID-19 vaccine. Specimen: CD4+ T cells from PBMCs cultured without peptide, collected after COVID-19 vaccination. This chain joins TRBV4-1 and TRBJ2-7; D possibly matches TRBD1 or TRBD2 (5 bases each). This CDR3 reads CASSQESTRGSYEQYF. The CDR3, as DNA: TGCGCCAGCAGCCAAGAGTCTACGAGGGGCTCCTACGAGCAGTACTTC.